This passage covers 23 T cell receptor beta chains from one sample sequenced in a study of response to subunit inactivated influenza vaccine. One entry per CDR3 protein, called by TCRdb with MiXCR from the RT-PCR reads. The data show around 500,000 distinct CDR3 sequences, over 9.5% seen once. The specimen was PBMCs from blood, collected around seven weeks after vaccination. The origin of the receptors is a man between 45 and 60 years old who received an inactivated influenza vaccine.

This clonotype was seen many times. The chain has TRBV25-1 and TRBJ2-7; 7 nucleotides line up with TRBD1. J was trimmed by 0 bases and V by 5 bases; bases with no gene match: 4. Germline CDR1 MGHDK, CDR2 SYGVNS. This CDR3 spans 14 amino acids. CDR3 DNA sequence: TGTGCCAGCAGTAAGGGGGCAAGCTCCTACGAGCAGTACTTC. This translates into CASSKGASSYEQYF.

The chain couples TRBV5-6 to TRBJ2-1, with D tentatively TRBD2 (7 bases). Germline V gene data show CDR1 as SGHDT and CDR2 as YYEEEE. V gave up 1 base and J gave up 8 bases, with 16 bases separating them. The CDR3 length is 15 residues. CDR3 sequence: CASSLWGAGLDEQFF. CDR3 coding DNA: TGTGCCAGCAGCTTGTGGGGGGCCGGACTAGATGAGCAGTTCTTC.

A few counts support this clonotype. The rearrangement joins TRBV7-6 to TRBJ2-1, with 11 bases lining up with TRBD1. CDR3 length equals 18 residues. Germline V CDR1 and CDR2: SGHVS, FNYEAQ. V was pared by 0 bases and J by 6 bases, with 10 bases of the junction left unmatched. The CDR3: CASSLAGTGGIVGNEQFF. The CDR3 DNA sequence: TGTGCCAGCAGCTTAGCAGGGACAGGGGGTATCGTTGGCAATGAGCAGTTCTTC.

The J gene is TRBJ2-2, the V gene TRBV6-5; 11 bases are shared with TRBD1. In germline, CDR1 is MNHEY, CDR2 SVGAGI. Losses at the gene ends were 2 bases for V and 8 bases for J; bases not matched to a gene: 10. The CDR3 spans 17 residues. The CDR3 sequence is CASSYPGQGDREGELFF. CDR3 nucleotides: TGTGCCAGCAGTTACCCGGGACAGGGGGATCGGGAGGGGGAGCTGTTTTTT.

This clonotype was seen only a few times. The V call is TRBV12-3 or TRBV12-4, the J call TRBJ1-2; a possible D gene is TRBD1 (5 bases). V lost 6 bases to trimming and J lost 6 bases, with 8 bases between them. The CDR3 contains 11 residues. CDR3 sequence reads: CASRSGDGYTF. The CDR3 nucleotides are TGTGCCAGCAGATCGGGGGATGGCTACACCTTC.

The CDR3 here is CASSYLGARRETQYF. As DNA, the CDR3 is TGTGCCAGCAGTTACTTGGGGGCACGGAGGGAGACCCAGTACTTC. The rearrangement joins TRBV6-5 to TRBJ2-5; weak D call: TRBD1 (6 bases). Trimming stripped 1 base from V and 5 bases from J, with 14 bases between. The CDR3 sequence is 15 residues long. Germline lookup yields CDR1 MNHEY and CDR2 SVGAGI.

V usage is TRBV4-2 and J usage is TRBJ2-7, with TRBD1 matching 9 bases. Germline V gene lookup returns CDR1 LGHNA and CDR2 YNFKEQ. Trimming removed 4 bases from V and 0 bases from J; junction bases left unmatched: 4. The CDR3 contains 15 residues. CDR3 bases: TGTGCCAGCAGCCGAGAGACAGGGGGCTCCTACGAGCAGTACTTC. It encodes CASSRETGGSYEQYF.

The chain recombines TRBV7-2 with TRBJ2-1; D remains unclear. Germline CDR1 reads SGHTA; CDR2 reads FQGNSA. The CDR3 runs to 16 residues. V gave up 3 bases and J gave up 3 bases, with 15 bases separating them. Here the CDR3 reads CASSFRSENLYNEQFF. In DNA form, the CDR3 reads TGTGCCAGCAGCTTCCGAAGCGAGAACCTCTACAATGAGCAGTTCTTC.

This clonotype was detected many times. The chain employs TRBV28 and TRBJ2-1; D perhaps matches TRBD2 (5 bases). In germline, CDR1 is MDHEN, CDR2 SYDVKM. The V and J ends lost 7 bases and 5 bases respectively, with 18 bases between them. The CDR3 has 15 amino acids. DNA of the CDR3: TGTGCCAGCATCTCTTACCAGCGGTTGAACAATGAGCAGTTCTTC. It translates to CASISYQRLNNEQFF.

This clonotype was observed a handful of times. The genes are TRBV6-1 and TRBJ2-6; perhaps TRBD2 as D (5 bases). The CDR3 sequence is 16 residues long. Germline assignment: CDR1 MNHNS and CDR2 SASEGT. Trimming removed 5 bases at V and 1 base at J, with 12 bases between. CDR3 coding DNA: TGTGCCAGCAGTCCGTTAGGCGGGTCTGGGGCCAACGTCCTGACTTTC. Protein: CASSPLGGSGANVLTF.

The chain carries TRBV28 and TRBJ2-5; TRBD2 matches at 10 bases. Germline CDR1 is MDHEN and CDR2 is SYDVKM. The CDR3 extends over 15 amino acids. J was trimmed by 5 bases and V by 4 bases; bases with no gene match: 7. The chain's CDR3 is CASSSAGGLVETQYF. The CDR3 nucleotides read TGTGCCAGCAGTTCAGCGGGGGGGCTGGTGGAGACCCAGTACTTC.

This clonotype appeared a few times. V gene TRBV6-5 combines with J gene TRBJ2-1; no definite D call. Germline CDR1 is MNHEY and CDR2 is SVGAGI. V was cut by 0 bases and J by 0 bases, with 15 bases left in between. The CDR3 sequence is 18 residues long. The CDR3 bases are TGTGCCAGCAGTTACTCGGTTGCTGCCGCCACCTCCTACAATGAGCAGTTCTTC. This gives the protein CASSYSVAAATSYNEQFF.

This sequence joins TRBV7-2 and TRBJ1-5; the D gene is possibly TRBD1 (5 bases). The V gene's germline CDR1 is SGHTA and CDR2 FQGNSA. The V end was cut by 6 bases, the J end by 1 base, with 13 bases between. The CDR3 spans 15 residues. Here the CDR3 reads CASSTGLGSNQPQHF. CDR3 in DNA: TGTGCCAGCAGTACAGGCCTGGGGAGCAATCAGCCCCAGCATTTT.

The chain joins TRBV12-3 or TRBV12-4 to TRBJ2-7, with 10 bases lining up with TRBD1. The CDR3 runs 16 residues. J gave up 4 bases and V 3 bases, and 9 bases lay outside the gene matches. DNA for the CDR3: TGTGCCAGCAGTTTTGGACCGGGACAGGGGTCGTACGAGCAGTACTTC. Translation: CASSFGPGQGSYEQYF.

The table lists this clonotype with many counts. The gene calls are TRBV4-3 and TRBJ2-1; D unresolved. V lost 3 bases and J 3 bases, leaving 3 bases between the germline ends. The CDR3 extends over 12 amino acids. CDR1 LGHNA and CDR2 YSLEER come from the germline V gene. This chain's CDR3 is CASSHHYNEQFF. The CDR3 DNA sequence: TGCGCCAGCAGCCATCACTACAATGAGCAGTTCTTC.

This clonotype was seen repeatedly, ten times or more. The gene calls are TRBV15 and TRBJ2-3; 8 positions match TRBD1. The trim removed 4 bases at V and 4 bases at J, leaving 16 bases unmatched. The CDR3 extends over 18 amino acids. Germline V lookup: CDR1 LNHNV, CDR2 YYDKDF (reference sequence). CDR3 in DNA: TGTGCCACCAGCAAAATGCGAGGGACAGGCGGTAGGGCAGATACGCAGTATTTT. Translating it yields CATSKMRGTGGRADTQYF.

This clonotype was recorded a few times. The chain carries TRBV27 and TRBJ2-5; D perhaps matches TRBD1 (5 bases). Germline loops: CDR1 MNHEY, CDR2 SMNVEV (reference sequence). The CDR3 sequence is 16 residues long. Trimming removed 3 bases at V and 0 bases at J, with 14 bases between. The CDR3 here is CASSLLYPTDQETQYF. The CDR3 DNA sequence: TGTGCCAGCAGTTTGCTCTACCCGACAGACCAAGAGACCCAGTACTTC.

The V gene is TRBV5-1, the J gene TRBJ1-1, with D unclear. The CDR3 length is 14 residues. Germline V CDR1 and CDR2: SGHRS, YFSETQ. The ends were cut back, 1 base at V and 7 bases at J, with 14 bases in the middle. CDR3: CASSLYTGQIEAFF. Here the CDR3 DNA reads TGCGCCAGCAGCTTGTATACGGGTCAGATTGAAGCTTTCTTT. Complete variable domain (other parts from reference TRBV5-1 and TRBJ1-1): KAGVTQTPRYLIKTRGQQVTLSCSPISGHRSVSWYQQTPGQGLQFLFEYFSETQRNKGNFPGRFSGRQFSNSRSEMNVSTLELGDSALYLCASSLYTGQIEAFFGQGTRLTVV.

This clonotype has more than one count but fewer than ten. This chain uses TRBV4-3 with TRBJ2-1, with 7 positions matching TRBD2. Trimming at V came to 4 bases and at J to 6 bases, leaving 12 bases not matched to a gene. CDR1 is LGHNA and CDR2 is YSLEER in the germline V gene. This CDR3 has 16 residues. CDR3 sequence: CASSRFGLVGVNEQFF. The CDR3 nucleotides read TGCGCCAGCAGCCGCTTCGGACTAGTTGGGGTCAATGAGCAGTTCTTC.

The genes are TRBV9 and TRBJ1-1; 8 bases map to TRBD1. Germline lookup yields CDR1 SGDLS and CDR2 YYNGEE. Trimming at V came to 4 bases and at J to 6 bases, leaving 2 bases not matched to a gene. This CDR3 has 12 residues. This chain's CDR3 is CASSPDRAEAFF. The CDR3 DNA is TGTGCCAGCAGCCCGGACAGGGCTGAAGCTTTCTTT. Drawing the rest from reference TRBV9 and TRBJ1-1, the complete variable domain is DSGVTQTPKHLITATGQRVTLRCSPRSGDLSVYWYQQSLDQGLQFLIQYYNGEERAKGNILERFSAQQFPDLHSELNLSSLELGDSALYFCASSPDRAEAFFGQGTRLTVV.

This clonotype was recorded many times. This rearrangement joins TRBV20-1 to TRBJ2-5; 7 bases agree with TRBD2. Germline CDR1 reads DFQATT; CDR2 reads SNEGSKA (reference sequence). CDR3 length: 16 amino acids. Trimming at V came to 4 bases and at J to 0 bases, leaving 11 bases not matched to a gene. CDR3 sequence (DNA): TGCAGTGCTACCCGTTGGGGGACTAACAACCAAGAGACCCAGTACTTC. Translating it yields CSATRWGTNNQETQYF.

The rearrangement links TRBV29-1 to TRBJ2-1; 9 bases match TRBD1. Germline V gene data show CDR1 as SQVTM and CDR2 as ANQGSEA. The J segment lost 6 bases and the V segment lost 8 bases, leaving 20 bases of the junction unmatched. The CDR3 is 17 residues long. DNA for the CDR3: TGCAGCCTAACTGGGGGGATACAGGGGGCTAGGGGCAATGAGCAGTTCTTC. It encodes CSLTGGIQGARGNEQFF.

This chain uses TRBV2 with TRBJ1-3; no clear D. Germline V CDR1 and CDR2: SNHLY, FYNNEI. The length of the CDR3 is 14 residues. The V gene lost 7 bases and the J gene lost 0 bases, with 10 bases spanning the gap. The CDR3 region is CASMMSSSGNTIYF. CDR3 nucleotide sequence: TGTGCCAGCATGATGTCGAGCTCTGGAAACACCATATATTTT.